This T cell receptor beta chain was found in a study of CD8+ T cells in alopecia areata. Study at large: Tofacitinib was given for 6 to 18 months, then stopped for 6 months.

Reverse transcription of extracted RNA yielded cDNA, which provided the sequencing template. The method was immunoSEQ multiplex PCR; TCRdb's version includes in-frame clones alone and lacks a portion of them. The sample shows 150,000 to 200,000 clones, roughly 66% of them seen only once. This clone has more than one count but fewer than ten. This CDR3 contains 16 residues. CDR1 and CDR2 (germline): SGHTA, FQGTGA. V shed 5 bases and J shed 0 bases, with 14 bases lying between them. The V and J genes are TRBV7-3 and TRBJ2-1; the D is unclear. This TCR was recovered from a human donor with alopecia areata. The specimen comprised CD8+ T cells sorted from blood, sampled at week 0. CDR3 sequence reads: CASSPRSLSSYNEQFF. The CDR3, as DNA: TGTGCCAGCAGCCCCCGCAGCCTAAGCTCCTACAATGAGCAGTTCTTC.